These T cell receptor beta chains were read from a single sample in a study of cytomegalovirus exposure and HLA in healthy donors. Measured with immunoSEQ multiplex PCR; TCRdb has only the in-frame clones, and not every one. The sample contains fewer than 250,000 clones, approximately 86% of which appear only once. Sequenced sample: PBMCs. These receptors all come from a woman aged 18-29 years in good health and CMV-seronegative. Each CDR3 is given with its conserved first and last residue. D genes are given only for firm matches. Size tells how often a clone was seen (once, few, many) or the class of an expanded clone, and some rows leave it out.

J gene	clone size	D gene	V gene	CDR3 DNA	CDR3 protein
TRBJ2-5	once	TRBD2	TRBV4-2	TGTGCCAGCAGCCAAGGAGCGGGAGCGACGGAGACCCAGTACTTC	CASSQGAGATETQYF
TRBJ1-1	NA	TRBD1	TRBV6-5	TGTGCCAGCAGTTACTTGGCAGGGGGAGGTGAAGCTTTCTTT	CASSYLAGGGEAFF
TRBJ1-2	NA	NA	TRBV10-3	TGTGCCATCGGTCAGGGGTACTATGGCTACACCTTC	CAIGQGYYGYTF
TRBJ2-5	NA	TRBD2	TRBV25-1	TGTGCCAGCTGGACCTCGGAAGCGGGGGGCCGAGGGGAGCAGTACTTC	CASWTSEAGGRGEQYF
TRBJ2-5	NA	TRBD1	TRBV4-1	TGCGCCAGCAGCCCGGGACAGGGAATAACCCAGTACTTC	CASSPGQGITQYF
TRBJ2-7	NA	TRBD2	TRBV15	TGTGCCACCAGCAGAGGGGGACTAGCGGGAGGCCTCCCCTACGAGCAGTACTTC	CATSRGGLAGGLPYEQYF
TRBJ2-5	NA	TRBD1	TRBV6-6	TGTGCCAGCCGGACAGGGGGCGCGGGAGAGCAGTACTTC	CASRTGGAGEQYF
TRBJ1-2	NA	NA	TRBV28	TGTGCCAGCAGTTTGCCCCGGACTTCCACGAATCCATGGGGTTATGGCTACACCTTC	CASSLPRTSTNPWGYGYTF
TRBJ1-2	NA	TRBD1	TRBV28	TGTGCCAGCAGGGGCAGGGGGCACTCCTACTATGGCTACACCTTC	CASRGRGHSYYGYTF
TRBJ2-5	NA	NA	TRBV2	TGTGCCAGCGGGAGTGGGGAGACCCAGTACTTC	CASGSGETQYF
TRBJ2-7	NA	NA	TRBV28	TGTGCCAGCAGCAGCCCCTTACAGCGGAGCTCCTACGAGCGGTACTTC	CASSSPLQRSSYERYF
TRBJ2-7	NA	NA	TRBV15	TGTGCCACCAGCAAGGACAGCTACGAGCAGTACTTC	CATSKDSYEQYF
TRBJ1-3	NA	NA	TRBV5-4	TGTGCCAGCAGCTTAGCGGGTGGAAACACCATATATTTT	CASSLAGGNTIYF
TRBJ2-1	once	TRBD2	TRBV7-9	TGTGCCAGCTGGGCGGGAGTAGGGTCCTACAATGAGCAGTTCTTC	CASWAGVGSYNEQFF
TRBJ2-1	once	TRBD2	TRBV5-4	TGTGCCAGCAGCTGGTCTAGCGGGGGGGCCCCCAATGAGCAGTTCTTC	CASSWSSGGAPNEQFF
TRBJ2-5	NA	TRBD2	TRBV2	TGTGCCAGCAGTGACGGACTAGCGACTGGTCCGGAGACCCAGTACTTC	CASSDGLATGPETQYF
TRBJ1-2	NA	NA	TRBV7-6	TGTGCCAGCAGCTTAGTCGGGGGGCCCAGCTATGGCTACACCTTC	CASSLVGGPSYGYTF
TRBJ2-3	once	TRBD2	TRBV7-8	TGTGCCAGCAGCTTAGGGATGGGACTAGCCCCAGATACGCAGTATTTT	CASSLGMGLAPDTQYF
TRBJ1-6	NA	TRBD1	TRBV4-2	TGTGCCAGCAGCCCGCCGGGACAGGGGGTCCATTCACCCCTCCACTTT	CASSPPGQGVHSPLHF
TRBJ2-7	NA	TRBD2	TRBV7-9	TGTGCCAGCAGCTCCAAGCGGGAGGTAACCTACGAGCAGTACTTC	CASSSKREVTYEQYF
TRBJ1-2	NA	TRBD1	TRBV30	TGTGCCTGGAGTCAGGGGGGCCCTGGCGGCTACACCTTC	CAWSQGGPGGYTF